Below, 2 T cell receptor beta chains from the same sample are listed, as sequenced in a study of cytomegalovirus exposure and HLA in healthy donors. The study ran its PCR with 60 Vbeta and 13 Jbeta primers. Using immunoSEQ multiplex PCR, the repertoire was profiled, and TCRdb retains in-frame clones only, with some absent. Of 120,000 or so clones listed, 15% to 19% are singletons. Sample: PBMCs. The origin of the receptors is a woman aged 18-29 years in good health and CMV-seronegative.

The V and J genes are TRBV30 and TRBJ2-4; TRBD2 aligns across 8 bases. Germline CDR1 and CDR2: GTSNPN and SVGIG (reference sequence). J gave up 9 bases and V 0 bases, and 4 bases lay outside the gene matches. The CDR3 spans 13 residues. This CDR3 reads CAWSVGSGGIQYF. In nucleotides, the CDR3 is TGTGCCTGGAGTGTTGGGAGCGGGGGCATTCAGTACTTC.

The chain links TRBV4-1 to TRBJ2-7; D perhaps matches TRBD2 (5 bases). V lost 4 bases and J lost 0, with 16 bases in between. This CDR3 is 16 amino acids long. Per the germline V gene, CDR1 is MGHRA and CDR2 is YSYEKL. CDR3 in amino acids: CASSRTETEGSYEQYF. CDR3 DNA sequence: TGCGCCAGCAGCCGCACCGAAACAGAGGGCTCCTACGAGCAGTACTTC.